What follows are 20 T cell receptor beta chains derived from one specimen sequenced in a study of shared clonotypes between healthy human individuals. The assay was immunoSEQ multiplex PCR, and TCRdb's table has in-frame clones only and misses some. The repertoire holds 550,000 to 700,000 clones, with 55% to 85% as singletons. Source material: memory CD4+ T cells sorted from blood. Subset reported: CD45RA-negative fraction. The receptors come from a woman aged 25 to 39 in good health.

This clone was recorded only once. In DNA form, the CDR3 reads TGTGCCAGCAGCTTAGTGACTAGGGGCAATCAGCCCCAGCATTTT. It encodes CASSLVTRGNQPQHF. The V and J genes are TRBV5-6 and TRBJ1-5; D is uncertain. Germline CDR1 and CDR2: SGHDT and YYEEEE. This CDR3 contains 15 residues. Trimming pared 2 bases from V and 2 bases from J, leaving 11 bases between.

V gene TRBV6-6 combines with J gene TRBJ2-3; the match to TRBD2 covers 11 bases. CDR1 MNHNY and CDR2 SVGAGI come from the germline V gene (reference sequence). The J segment lost 0 bases and the V segment lost 6 bases, leaving 5 bases of the junction unmatched. The CDR3 consists of 16 residues. In nucleotides, the CDR3 is TGTGCCAGCAGGGGACTAGCGGCGACTAGCACAGATACGCAGTATTTT. It codes for CASRGLAATSTDTQYF.

This clone was counted once. The chain carries TRBV2 and TRBJ2-7; D gene ambiguous. Germline loops: CDR1 SNHLY, CDR2 FYNNEI. Trimming removed 4 bases at V and 6 bases at J, with 13 bases between. This CDR3 comprises 13 residues. The CDR3: CASSGTRIGEQYF. The CDR3 DNA reads as TGTGCCAGCAGTGGTACTCGGATAGGCGAGCAGTACTTC.

The CDR3 region has the DNA TGTGCCAGCTCCCCGGACAGTCAAAATCAGCCCCAGCATTTT. Protein product: CASSPDSQNQPQHF. The genes are TRBV18 and TRBJ1-5; maybe TRBD1 (6 bases). V was clipped by 6 bases and J by 4 bases, with 13 bases between them. Germline V gene lookup returns CDR1 KGHSH and CDR2 LQKENI. The CDR3 is 14 amino acids.

This clone was counted only a few times. This sequence joins TRBV11-3 and TRBJ2-5; a weak D match, TRBD2 (5 bases). V lost 6 bases to trimming and J lost 0 bases, with 14 bases between them. The CDR3 runs to 15 residues. Germline V lookup: CDR1 SGHNT, CDR2 YENEEA. DNA of the CDR3: TGTGCCAGCAGTCCGGGGAAGGGTAACCAAGAGACCCAGTACTTC. Its translation: CASSPGKGNQETQYF.

V is TRBV5-1 and J is TRBJ2-1; 7 bases are shared with TRBD2. Germline lookup yields CDR1 SGHRS and CDR2 YFSETQ. V gave up 1 base and J gave up 5 bases; unmatched junction bases: 6. This CDR3 region has 15 residues. The CDR3 is CASSLPAGLNNEQFF. The CDR3 coding sequence is TGCGCCAGCAGCTTGCCAGCGGGACTTAACAATGAGCAGTTCTTC.

V usage is TRBV28 and J usage is TRBJ2-5; D ambiguous. This CDR3 comprises 13 residues. Germline V CDR1 and CDR2: MDHEN, SYDVKM. V was cut by 2 bases and J by 2 bases, with 6 bases left in between. The CDR3 loop is CASSLGVQETQYF. CDR3 in DNA: TGTGCCAGCAGTTTAGGGGTTCAAGAGACCCAGTACTTC.

This chain uses TRBV18 with TRBJ1-1, with 9 bases identical to TRBD1. The CDR3 has 14 residues. The germline V gene encodes CDR1 KGHSH and CDR2 LQKENI. J lost 7 bases, V lost 3 bases, and 6 bases had no gene match. The CDR3 here is CASSPWDRASEAFF. In DNA, the CDR3 is TGTGCCAGCTCACCTTGGGACAGGGCTAGTGAAGCTTTCTTT.

This clone was recorded many times. The genes are TRBV2 and TRBJ1-5, with 8 bases matching TRBD1. The CDR3 is 13 amino acids. V was pared by 7 bases and J by 5 bases, with 4 bases of the junction left unmatched. Germline V gene sequence: CDR1 SNHLY, CDR2 FYNNEI. The CDR3 coding sequence is TGTGCCAGCAACCTGGACAGGGATCAGCCCCAGCATTTT. Translated: CASNLDRDQPQHF.

Many counts were recorded for this clone. The gene calls are TRBV28 and TRBJ2-7; 7 bases align to TRBD2. The junction had 14 bases not matched to a gene; V was cut back by 6 bases and J by 6 bases. The CDR3 extends over 15 amino acids. The germline V gene has CDR1 MDHEN and CDR2 SYDVKM. The CDR3 nucleotides read TGTGCCAGCAGCCGGGGGGAGTCGGGTGTGAGCGAGCAGTACTTC. Its protein is CASSRGESGVSEQYF.

The gene calls are TRBV19 and TRBJ1-3, with D maybe TRBD1 (5 bases). The V end lost 9 bases, the J end lost 0 bases, and 9 bases lay between the germline ends. The CDR3 has 13 residues. Germline V gene sequence: CDR1 LNHDA, CDR2 SQIVND (reference sequence). DNA for the CDR3: TGTGCCAGCGGGACCTTCTCTGGAAACACCATATATTTT. It yields the protein CASGTFSGNTIYF.

This chain connects TRBV11-3 to TRBJ2-3, with TRBD2 matching over 13 bases. The CDR3 is made up of 16 amino acids. Germline V gene data show CDR1 as SGHNT and CDR2 as YENEEA. The V gene end was trimmed by 5 bases and the J gene end by 3 bases; junction bases not matched to a gene: 5. In nucleotides, the CDR3 is TGTGCCAGCAGCGCCCAACTAGCGGGGGGGACAGATACGCAGTATTTT. Residues: CASSAQLAGGTDTQYF.

On this clone: This sample also contains other DNA sequences that code for the same CDR3. This chain links TRBV25-1 with TRBJ2-7; a possible D gene is TRBD2 (6 bases). The CDR3 is 13 residues long. Trimming pared 4 bases from V and 1 base from J, leaving 8 bases between. The germline V gene has CDR1 MGHDK and CDR2 SYGVNS. This CDR3 is CASSVGGSYEQYF. CDR3 DNA sequence: TGTGCCAGCAGTGTAGGAGGGTCCTACGAGCAGTACTTC.

This clone was seen a few times. This chain joins TRBV28 and TRBJ1-5; 9 bases line up with TRBD1. Germline V gene sequence: CDR1 MDHEN, CDR2 SYDVKM. The CDR3 is 18 residues long. V shed 3 bases and J 2 bases; nucleotides not matched to a gene: 11. The CDR3 DNA sequence: TGTGCCAGCAGTTTTGGCCACAGGGGGCTCATTGGCAATCAGCCCCAGCATTTT. It translates to CASSFGHRGLIGNQPQHF.

Remarks on this clone: The identical CDR3 is also encoded by other nucleotide sequences in the sample. The V gene is TRBV5-1, the J gene TRBJ2-7; TRBD2 agrees at 7 bases. The CDR3 covers 15 residues. V trimming: 0 bases; J trimming: 3 bases; junction bases outside the gene matches: 6. Germline V lookup: CDR1 SGHRS, CDR2 YFSETQ. The CDR3 protein is CASSLGASGNYEQYF. For the CDR3, the DNA is TGCGCCAGCAGCTTGGGGGCTAGCGGCAACTACGAGCAGTACTTC. Variable domain in full (rest from reference TRBV5-1 and TRBJ2-7): KAGVTQTPRYLIKTRGQQVTLSCSPISGHRSVSWYQQTPGQGLQFLFEYFSETQRNKGNFPGRFSGRQFSNSRSEMNVSTLELGDSALYLCASSLGASGNYEQYFGPGTRLTVT.

This clone was recorded a few times. This chain joins TRBV5-1 and TRBJ2-7, with a tentative D call TRBD2 (6 bases). The V gene lost 4 bases and the J gene lost 0 bases, with 14 bases spanning the gap. CDR3 length equals 15 residues. Germline V gene data show CDR1 as SGHRS and CDR2 as YFSETQ. The CDR3 loop reads CASSQRTAGSYEQYF. The CDR3 coding sequence is TGCGCCAGCAGCCAGCGCACAGCGGGCTCCTACGAGCAGTACTTC.

The chain couples TRBV7-8 to TRBJ2-3; possible D gene TRBD1, 7 bases. V lost 5 bases and J 5 bases, leaving 20 bases between the germline ends. Germline V gene sequence: CDR1 SGHVS, CDR2 FQNEAQ. This CDR3 spans 16 amino acids. In DNA, the CDR3 is TGTGCCAGCAGCCGCAGGGGGGCAGTCCGGGGAGATACGCAGTATTTT. It codes for CASSRRGAVRGDTQYF.

This chain joins TRBV28 and TRBJ1-5; perhaps TRBD1 as D (6 bases). Germline lookup yields CDR1 MDHEN and CDR2 SYDVKM. V was clipped by 4 bases and J by 1 base, with 14 bases between them. The CDR3 has 16 amino acids. In DNA, the CDR3 is TGTGCCAGCAGTTCGAAACTCAGGGGAAGCAATCAGCCCCAGCATTTT. As protein: CASSSKLRGSNQPQHF.

This clone was seen a single time. The chain recombines TRBV29-1 with TRBJ2-7, with TRBD1 matching over 8 bases. CDR3 length equals 15 residues. Germline CDR1 reads SQVTM; CDR2 reads ANQGSEA. V lost 6 bases to trimming and J lost 2 bases; unmatched junction nucleotides: 12. CDR3 residues: CSVRTGTGSTYEQYF. The CDR3 bases are TGCAGCGTAAGGACGGGGACAGGTTCTACCTACGAGCAGTACTTC.

This rearrangement joins TRBV2 to TRBJ2-6; 10 bases are shared with TRBD1. After removal of 6 bases from V and 8 bases from J, the junction contained 7 bases not matched to a gene. Germline CDR1 reads SNHLY; CDR2 reads FYNNEI. This CDR3 is 15 amino acids long. CDR3 sequence (DNA): TGTGCCAGCAGGCCGCGGGACAGGGGAACCAACGTCCTGACTTTC. As protein: CASRPRDRGTNVLTF.